A single sample gave rise to the 26 T cell receptor beta chains below, sequenced in a study of blood T cell repertoires in COVID-19. The table came from immunoSEQ multiplex PCR; TCRdb's copy has only in-frame clones and leaves some out. The table shows about 61,000 clones, with about 78% occurring only once. The sample comprised peripheral blood. All receptors derive from a man aged 80 or over with active or convalescent COVID-19.

CDR3 region: CASRRGTLRIYEQFF. The DNA of the CDR3 is TGTGCCAGCCGTAGGGGGACCCTTCGAATATATGAGCAGTTCTTC. V gene TRBV27 combines with J gene TRBJ2-1, with D possibly being TRBD1 (6 bases). Germline CDR1 and CDR2: MNHEY and SMNVEV (reference sequence). Between the trimmed V and J ends, which lost 8 bases and 8 bases, there was a span of 22 bases. CDR3 length equals 15 residues.

The gene calls are TRBV19 and TRBJ2-3; 9 nucleotides agree with TRBD1. Germline-derived CDR1 and CDR2 are LNHDA and SQIVND (reference sequence). The length of the CDR3 is 14 residues. V shed 9 bases, J shed 6 bases, and the junction held 10 bases outside the gene matches. DNA of the CDR3: TGTGCCAGCGGAGACAGGGGGGAGTCGGATACGCAGTATTTT. It encodes CASGDRGESDTQYF.

This chain joins TRBV11-2 and TRBJ2-1; TRBD2 aligns across 12 bases. Germline V gene lookup returns CDR1 SGHAT and CDR2 FQNNGV. The CDR3 sequence is 19 residues long. Trimming took 0 bases from V and 6 from J; bases not matched to a gene: 12. The CDR3 reads CASSLDWASGTSGPNEQFF. In DNA, the CDR3 is TGTGCCAGCAGCTTAGATTGGGCCTCCGGGACTAGCGGGCCCAATGAGCAGTTCTTC.

This clone was seen only a few times. The CDR3 reads CASSISVSDYEQYF. The CDR3 bases are TGTGCCAGTAGTATTAGCGTTTCGGACTACGAGCAGTACTTC. The rearrangement links TRBV19 to TRBJ2-7; a possible D gene is TRBD2 (5 bases). V was shortened by 3 bases and J by 3 bases, with 12 bases between the two germline ends. This CDR3 comprises 14 residues. Looked up from germline, CDR1 is LNHDA and CDR2 is SQIVND (reference sequence).

The chain is built from TRBV3-1 (or the pseudogene TRBV3-2) and TRBJ2-5; D call uncertain. Germline CDR1 is LGHDT and CDR2 is YNNKEL (reference sequence). This CDR3 region has 11 residues. Deletions cut 4 bases from V and 2 bases from J, with 2 bases between. For the CDR3, the DNA is TGTGCCAGCAGCCTACAAGAGACCCAGTACTTC. Its protein product is CASSLQETQYF.

In its sample, this clone was seen a few times. The chain joins TRBV9 to TRBJ1-6; D is undetermined. The CDR3 extends over 14 amino acids. V was shortened by 4 bases and J by 8 bases, with 13 bases between the two germline ends. CDR1 and CDR2 (germline): SGDLS, YYNGEE. CDR3 sequence: CASSSGGTHSPLHF. CDR3 in DNA: TGTGCCAGCAGCTCGGGAGGAACACATTCACCCCTCCACTTT.

This clone was found a few times. The V gene is TRBV10-3, the J gene TRBJ1-3, with 10 bases that match TRBD1. V shed 11 bases, J shed 2 bases, and the junction held 3 bases outside the gene matches. This CDR3 is 13 amino acids long. Germline V gene sequence: CDR1 ENHRY, CDR2 SYGVKD. CDR3 loop: CALGQGAGNTIYF. CDR3 nucleotides: TGTGCCTTAGGACAGGGGGCTGGAAACACCATATATTTT.

This clone was detected only a few times. The chain carries TRBV18 and TRBJ1-2, with D tentatively TRBD1 (5 bases). This CDR3 has 13 residues. Germline V gene lookup returns CDR1 KGHSH and CDR2 LQKENI. V lost 2 bases to trimming and J lost 5 bases, with 9 bases between them. In DNA form, the CDR3 reads TGTGCCAGCTCACCAATCCAGGGTTATGGCTACACCTTC. The encoded protein is CASSPIQGYGYTF.

V usage is TRBV5-5 and J usage is TRBJ2-7; 10 bases map to TRBD2. The CDR3 extends over 15 amino acids. Germline V CDR1 and CDR2: SGHKS, YYEKEE (reference sequence). V shed 3 bases and J 4 bases; nucleotides not matched to a gene: 7. The CDR3 nucleotides read TGTGCCAGCAGCTGGACTAGCGGAGGGGGATACGAGCAGTACTTC. Amino acid sequence: CASSWTSGGGYEQYF.

The gene calls are TRBV19 and TRBJ2-7; the D gene is possibly TRBD1 (6 bases). The V gene lost 6 bases and the J gene lost 2 bases, with 20 bases spanning the gap. The CDR3 contains 16 residues. Germline assignment: CDR1 LNHDA and CDR2 SQIVND (reference sequence). The CDR3 here is CASSFAGKGVAYEQYF. CDR3 in DNA: TGTGCCAGTAGCTTCGCTGGTAAGGGGGTGGCCTACGAGCAGTACTTC.

The gene calls are TRBV6-5 and TRBJ2-1, with D possibly matching TRBD1 (5 bases). CDR3 size: 11 residues. Trimming cost V 10 bases and J 10 bases, with 14 bases left between them. CDR1 is MNHEY, CDR2 SVGAGI, per germline. For the CDR3, the DNA is TGTGCCACCGAATGGGGCTTCGAGCAGTTCTTC. This encodes CATEWGFEQFF.

This chain connects TRBV6-2 or TRBV6-3 to TRBJ2-5; 12 bases map to TRBD2. CDR3 length: 16 amino acids. V was pared by 6 bases and J by 3 bases, with 8 bases of the junction left unmatched. Germline V gives CDR1 MNHEY, CDR2 SVGEGT. This CDR3 is CASSTTRLAGEETQYF. The CDR3 region has the DNA TGTGCCAGCAGCACCACCCGACTAGCGGGAGAAGAGACCCAGTACTTC.

V is TRBV19 and J is TRBJ2-7; 8 nucleotides agree with TRBD2. V trimming: 6 bases; J trimming: 1 base; junction bases outside the gene matches: 11. Germline V gene sequence: CDR1 LNHDA, CDR2 SQIVND (reference sequence). This CDR3 contains 16 residues. The CDR3 sequence is CASRSYRGGGSYEQYF. The CDR3 DNA sequence: TGTGCCAGTAGGTCGTACCGGGGGGGCGGATCCTACGAGCAGTACTTC.

V and J are TRBV3-1 (or the pseudogene TRBV3-2) and TRBJ2-3; TRBD2 agrees at 8 bases. This CDR3 is built from 24 residues. The J segment lost 2 bases and the V segment lost 0 bases, leaving 28 bases of the junction unmatched. Germline CDR1 and CDR2: LGHDT and YNNKEL (reference sequence). The CDR3 sequence is CASSQDVGLGLALPGGKNTDTQYF. CDR3 nucleotide sequence: TGTGCCAGCAGCCAAGATGTAGGTTTAGGACTAGCCCTCCCGGGGGGGAAAAACACAGATACGCAGTATTTT.

DNA of the CDR3: TGTGCCAGCAGGAACACAGGGGGCCGGGAAAAACTGTTTTTT. Amino acids: CASRNTGGREKLFF. The chain combines TRBV6-5 with TRBJ1-4; 9 bases are shared with TRBD1. Trimming removed 6 bases from V and 8 bases from J; junction bases left unmatched: 7. The CDR3 spans 14 residues. Germline CDR1 MNHEY, CDR2 SVGAGI.

This sequence joins TRBV10-1 and TRBJ1-1; unclear D gene. V lost 0 bases, J lost 10 bases, and 18 bases lay in between. The CDR3 sequence is 15 residues long. Germline assignment: CDR1 WNHNN and CDR2 SYGVQD (reference sequence). CDR3 residues: CASSESPIRGLGAFF. CDR3 DNA sequence: TGCGCCAGCAGTGAGTCCCCGATACGAGGGCTTGGAGCTTTCTTT.

In its sample, this clone was seen a few times. The V call is TRBV9, the J call TRBJ2-7, with D hard to call. Trimming took off 4 bases at V and 1 base at J, with 6 bases between the two ends. Germline CDR1 reads SGDLS; CDR2 reads YYNGEE. The CDR3 length is 12 residues. CDR3 sequence: CASSPDSYEQYF. CDR3 coding DNA: TGTGCCAGCAGCCCAGATTCCTACGAGCAGTACTTC. Full variable domain (outside the CDR3, taken from reference TRBV9 and TRBJ2-7): DSGVTQTPKHLITATGQRVTLRCSPRSGDLSVYWYQQSLDQGLQFLIQYYNGEERAKGNILERFSAQQFPDLHSELNLSSLELGDSALYFCASSPDSYEQYFGPGTRLTVT.

The gene calls are TRBV7-9 and TRBJ2-7, with 8 positions matching TRBD1. V shed 4 bases and J 7 bases; nucleotides not matched to a gene: 9. This CDR3 is 14 amino acids long. Per the germline V gene, CDR1 is SEHNR and CDR2 is FQNEAQ (reference sequence). In DNA form, the CDR3 reads TGTGCCAGCAGCTCGGGACAGGCCATCCGGGAGCAGTACTTC. Protein sequence: CASSSGQAIREQYF.

As DNA, the CDR3 is TGTGCCAGCAGTTTCAGGGTCTCCGAGCAGTACTTC. It is translated as CASSFRVSEQYF. The rearrangement links TRBV6-5 to TRBJ2-7, with a possible D match to TRBD1 (5 bases). V was cut by 4 bases and J by 6 bases, with 10 bases left in between. Germline CDR1 reads MNHEY; CDR2 reads SVGAGI. CDR3 size: 12 residues.

This chain links TRBV19 with TRBJ2-7; D is possibly TRBD1 (6 bases). Germline loops: CDR1 LNHDA, CDR2 SQIVND (reference sequence). This CDR3 is 16 amino acids long. Trimming left V 6 bases short and J 2 bases short, with 20 bases between. The CDR3 region has the DNA TGTGCCAGTAGGGTGGGGAACAGGGAATACCCCTACGAGCAGTACTTC. Protein: CASRVGNREYPYEQYF. Full variable domain (remainder filled in from reference TRBV19 and TRBJ2-7): DGGITQSPKYLFRKEGQNVTLSCEQNLNHDAMYWYRQDPGQGLRLIYYSQIVNDFQKGDIAEGYSVSREKKESFPLTVTSAQKNPTAFYLCASRVGNREYPYEQYFGPGTRLTVT.

The gene calls are TRBV7-2 and TRBJ1-1, with D tentatively TRBD1 (6 bases). The CDR3 runs to 15 residues. The V gene lost 6 bases and the J gene lost 5 bases, with 19 bases spanning the gap. Germline V gene data show CDR1 as SGHTA and CDR2 as FQGNSA. The CDR3 is CASRRENRVETEAFF. The CDR3 DNA reads as TGTGCCAGCAGGCGCGAAAACAGGGTAGAGACTGAAGCTTTCTTT.

V is TRBV2 and J is TRBJ1-2, with a tentative D call TRBD1 (6 bases). Germline assignment: CDR1 SNHLY and CDR2 FYNNEI. CDR3 size: 15 residues. The V end was cut by 3 bases, the J end by 3 bases, with 14 bases between. This CDR3 reads CASSERGGRDYGYTF. CDR3 DNA: TGTGCCAGCAGTGAGCGGGGGGGCAGAGACTATGGCTACACCTTC. The whole variable domain, remainder taken from reference TRBV2 and TRBJ1-2, is EPEVTQTPSHQVTQMGQEVILRCVPISNHLYFYWYRQILGQKVEFLVSFYNNEISEKSEIFDDQFSVERPDGSNFTLKIRSTKLEDSAMYFCASSERGGRDYGYTFGSGTRLTVV.

In this sample, this clone turned up a few times. The chain is built from TRBV19 and TRBJ1-3, with 7 nucleotides matching TRBD1. This CDR3 region has 15 residues. The V gene's germline CDR1 is LNHDA and CDR2 SQIVND (reference sequence). V was clipped by 7 bases and J by 6 bases; unmatched bases: 12. The CDR3 sequence: CASTQDRVTQNTIYF. In nucleotides, the CDR3 is TGTGCCAGTACCCAAGACAGGGTCACACAAAACACCATATATTTT.

The chain is built from TRBV10-3 and TRBJ1-2; TRBD1 matches 7 bases. After removal of 11 bases from V and 4 bases from J, the junction contained 19 bases not matched to a gene. From germline, CDR1 is ENHRY and CDR2 SYGVKD. This CDR3 is 16 amino acids long. The CDR3 loop is CAASRDRGNFGYGYTF. As DNA, the CDR3 is TGTGCCGCCAGCCGGGACAGAGGGAATTTCGGCTATGGCTACACCTTC.

This clone was counted once. The rearrangement uses TRBV18 and TRBJ1-1, with TRBD1 identical over 8 bases. Trimming cost V 5 bases and J 3 bases; bases outside gene matches: 2. CDR3 length: 13 residues. Germline assignment: CDR1 KGHSH and CDR2 LQKENI. CDR3 residues: CASSETGDTEAFF. The CDR3 DNA follows: TGTGCCAGCTCAGAGACAGGGGACACTGAAGCTTTCTTT.

The genes are TRBV6-7 and TRBJ1-2; no definite D call. TRBV6-7 is classed as an ORF, of uncertain function. Trimming removed 0 bases at V and 4 bases at J, with 12 bases between. This CDR3 region has 15 residues. This CDR3 is CASSYSDALGYGYTF. CDR3 nucleotides: TGTGCCAGCAGTTACTCAGACGCCCTAGGCTATGGCTACACCTTC.